One sample yielded the 27 T cell receptor beta chains listed below, sequenced in a study of regulatory T cells in long-lasting Graves disease (dated by TCRdb to 2020 to 2022). Library creation used multiplex PCR. Instrument on record: Illumina HiSeq 4000. iRepertoire HTBI primers and Arm-PCR amplification of CDR3 regions were used to construct TCR beta libraries. Through fastp at Q25 and MiXCR, TCRdb rebuilt clones from the public reads, retaining in-frame beta chains. Rows merge per CDR3 protein into single entries with the most common DNA and genes. The sample table holds about 420,000 distinct CDR3 sequences, of which around 15% were seen once. 20% to 25% of the sample is taken by the ten largest. In the paper's terms, the time point label means: newly diagnosed GD, antithyroid drugs for less than 3 months. For both TCR sequencing and RNA sequencing, RNA was extracted from PBMCs in TRIzol. These data also formed part of another study, on T cells in Graves' hyperthyroidism and ophthalmopathy.

The sample consisted of peripheral blood mononuclear cells (PBMCs), taken at new diagnosis, from a patient treated with antithyroid drugs. Source of these receptors: a young woman with Graves disease. Donor details come from another sample of the same person, matched by shared clones.

The genes are TRBV14 and TRBJ1-1; D might be TRBD1 (5 bases). Trimming took 8 bases from V and 0 from J, leaving 22 bases between them. Germline V gives CDR1 SGHDN, CDR2 FVKESK. The CDR3 loop spans 17 amino acids. The CDR3 region is CASFPHGANPMNTEAFF. CDR3 DNA: TGTGCCAGCTTTCCTCACGGGGCGAATCCGATGAACACTGAAGCTTTCTTT. Full variable domain (missing parts from reference TRBV14 and TRBJ1-1): EAGVTQFPSHSVIEKGQTVTLRCDPISGHDNLYWYRRVMGKEIKFLLHFVKESKQDESGMPNNRFLAERTGGTYSTLKVQPAELEDSGVYFCASFPHGANPMNTEAFFGQGTRLTVV.

This clonotype was found many times. The gene calls are TRBV11-2 and TRBJ1-5; no definite D call. Trimming left V 1 base short and J 3 bases short, with 10 bases between. This CDR3 is 15 amino acids long. The V gene's germline CDR1 is SGHAT and CDR2 FQNNGV. For the CDR3, the DNA is TGTGCCAGCAGCTTAGCCCGAGGATTCAATCAGCCCCAGCATTTT. It specifies CASSLARGFNQPQHF. Full variable domain (outside the CDR3, taken from reference TRBV11-2 and TRBJ1-5): EAGVAQSPRYKIIEKRQSVAFWCNPISGHATLYWYQQILGQGPKLLIQFQNNGVVDDSQLPKDRFSAERLKGVDSTLKIQPAKLEDSAVYLCASSLARGFNQPQHFGDGTRLSIL.

This clonotype was seen repeatedly, ten times or more. The chain is built from TRBV10-1 and TRBJ1-1; D is possibly TRBD1 (5 bases). CDR1 WNHNN and CDR2 SYGVQD come from the germline V gene (reference sequence). V shed 4 bases and J shed 7 bases, with 16 bases lying between them. The CDR3 totals 14 residues. The CDR3 spells CASSAGGRRGEAFF. The CDR3 coding sequence is TGCGCCAGCAGTGCCGGGGGAAGAAGGGGTGAAGCTTTCTTT.

This clonotype was seen a few times. The chain has TRBV4-1 and TRBJ2-2; the D gene is possibly TRBD1 (6 bases). Trimming removed 3 bases from V and 2 bases from J, with 10 bases in between. There are 15 residues in the CDR3. The germline V gene has CDR1 MGHRA and CDR2 YSYEKL. This CDR3 is CASSHLDSNTGELFF. Written as DNA, the CDR3 is TGCGCCAGCAGCCACTTGGACAGTAACACCGGGGAGCTGTTTTTT.

This clonotype has more than one count but fewer than ten. The rearrangement links TRBV20-1 to TRBJ1-2; D not resolved. V was pared by 4 bases and J by 0 bases, with 6 bases between. Per the germline V gene, CDR1 is DFQATT and CDR2 is SNEGSKA (reference sequence). The CDR3 is 12 amino acids. In DNA form, the CDR3 reads TGCAGTGCTAAAGATCCTAACTATGGCTACACCTTC. It yields the protein CSAKDPNYGYTF.

Many counts were recorded for this clonotype. The rearrangement uses TRBV20-1 and TRBJ2-1; 7 bases align to TRBD2. Looked up from germline, CDR1 is DFQATT and CDR2 is SNEGSKA (reference sequence). The CDR3 contains 13 residues. The trim removed 6 bases at V and 6 bases at J, leaving 8 bases unmatched. The CDR3 nucleotides are TGCAGTGCCGAAGGGACTAACCTCAATGAGCAGTTCTTC. Protein product: CSAEGTNLNEQFF.

In its sample, this clonotype was seen many times. The chain has TRBV29-1 and TRBJ2-1, with TRBD2 matching 13 bases. J gave up 4 bases and V 7 bases, and 4 bases lay outside the gene matches. In germline, CDR1 is SQVTM, CDR2 ANQGSEA. This CDR3 comprises 14 residues. CDR3 in amino acids: CSALTSGRYNEQFF. CDR3 DNA sequence: TGCAGCGCCTTGACTAGCGGGAGGTACAATGAGCAGTTCTTC.

V and J are TRBV10-3 and TRBJ2-1; 13 bases agree with TRBD2. This CDR3 is 15 amino acids long. The germline CDR1 and CDR2 sequences are ENHRY and SYGVKD. Germline trimming cut 11 bases from V and 7 bases from J; bases unmatched to any gene: 11. The CDR3 is CAATGTSGMYNEQFF. CDR3 bases: TGTGCCGCAACTGGGACTAGCGGGATGTATAATGAGCAGTTCTTC.

This clonotype was found many times. The chain carries TRBV20-1 and TRBJ2-7; TRBD2 agrees at 10 bases. In germline, CDR1 is DFQATT, CDR2 SNEGSKA (reference sequence). V lost 3 bases to trimming and J lost 5 bases; unmatched junction nucleotides: 10. The CDR3 loop spans 15 amino acids. The DNA for the CDR3 is TGCAGTGCTAGGGCTAGCGGGAGTACCATCCACGAGCAGTACTTC. This codes for CSARASGSTIHEQYF.

Notes on this clonotype: No conserved phenylalanine or tryptophan is present at the end of the CDR3, so a read error is the likely explanation. Because the CDR3's place on the DNA is in doubt, the DNA is left out and the CDR3 is given as listed by TCRdb. The chain carries TRBV20-1 and TRBJ2-7; the D call of TRBD1 is as the table states it, not checked on the DNA. Ends included, the CDR3 has 13 residues. Germline CDR1 and CDR2: DFQATT and SNEGSKA (reference sequence). This CDR3 is CSGSTGDGYEEYL.

There are a few counts of this clonotype. A much larger clone lies one base from this, so it may be a read error. This chain links TRBV20-1 with TRBJ2-1; 11 nucleotides line up with TRBD2. CDR3 length: 20 amino acids. CDR1 and CDR2 from the germline V gene are DFQATT and SNEGSKA (reference sequence). Here the CDR3 DNA reads TGCAGTGCTAGAGATACCTTTAGCGGGAGGGCTCTTAGCTCCTACGATGAGCAGTTCTTC. Translation gives CSARDTFSGRALSSYDEQFF.

This clonotype was counted many times. The rearrangement links TRBV5-1 to TRBJ2-1; 10 bases fit TRBD1. Losses at the gene ends were 8 bases for V and 5 bases for J; bases not matched to a gene: 7. Germline V CDR1 and CDR2: SGHRS, YFSETQ. CDR3 length equals 14 residues. CDR3 in DNA: TGCGCCAGTTCGATCGGGACAGGGGACAATGAGCAGTTCTTC. It codes for CASSIGTGDNEQFF.

This clonotype was observed a handful of times. The chain employs TRBV4-1 and TRBJ2-3, with no clear D. V gave up 2 bases and J gave up 4 bases, with 7 bases separating them. The CDR3 covers 13 residues. Germline CDR1 and CDR2: MGHRA and YSYEKL. The CDR3 here is CASSQSTPDTQYF. The CDR3 DNA follows: TGCGCCAGCAGCCAAAGTACACCAGATACGCAGTATTTT.

This clonotype was detected only a few times. The genes are TRBV5-1 and TRBJ2-7; the D call may be TRBD1 or TRBD2 (5 bases each). Trimming shortened V by 0 bases and J by 5 bases, and 18 bases separated the two germline ends. Per germline, CDR1 SGHRS and CDR2 YFSETQ. The CDR3 contains 16 residues. The CDR3 protein is CASSLVGAKPGNEQYF. CDR3 sequence (DNA): TGCGCCAGCAGCTTGGTTGGGGCCAAACCGGGGAACGAGCAGTACTTC. Based on the CDR3 plus reference TRBV5-1 and TRBJ2-7, the full variable domain is KAGVTQTPRYLIKTRGQQVTLSCSPISGHRSVSWYQQTPGQGLQFLFEYFSETQRNKGNFPGRFSGRQFSNSRSEMNVSTLELGDSALYLCASSLVGAKPGNEQYFGPGTRLTVT.

This clonotype has a count of ten or more. V is TRBV7-3 and J is TRBJ2-1; TRBD2 matches 7 bases. Germline V gives CDR1 SGHTA, CDR2 FQGTGA. The CDR3 is made up of 15 amino acids. V dropped 5 bases and J dropped 5; count of bases not matched to a gene: 9. The CDR3 DNA follows: TGTGCCAGCAGCACCTACGGGGGGAGGGACAATGAGCAGTTCTTC. The encoded protein is CASSTYGGRDNEQFF.

In its sample, this clonotype was seen a few times. The chain recombines TRBV18 with TRBJ2-1; D possibly corresponds to TRBD2 (7 bases). CDR1 is KGHSH, CDR2 LQKENI, per germline. This CDR3 is built from 15 residues. V lost 6 bases and J lost 5, with 17 bases in between. CDR3 sequence: CASSPHAGADNEQFF. CDR3 coding DNA: TGTGCCAGCTCCCCCCACGCGGGGGCGGACAATGAGCAGTTCTTC.

This clonotype was observed a few times. The V gene is TRBV7-6, the J gene TRBJ2-5; D is possibly TRBD1 (6 bases). V was cut by 9 bases and J by 2 bases, with 10 bases left in between. Germline CDR1 SGHVS, CDR2 FNYEAQ. The CDR3 has 12 amino acids. The CDR3 DNA follows: TGTGCCAGTCGACAGGATCAAGAGACCCAGTACTTC. Amino acid sequence: CASRQDQETQYF.

The gene calls are TRBV28 and TRBJ2-7, with 11 bases fitting TRBD1. Trimming took 7 bases from V and 3 from J; bases not matched to a gene: 14. Germline V gives CDR1 MDHEN, CDR2 SYDVKM. The CDR3 has 17 residues. The CDR3 DNA reads as TGTGCCAGCACCTACTCCCCCGGGACAGGGGGATACTACGAGCAGTACTTC. Its protein product is CASTYSPGTGGYYEQYF.

This clonotype showed up many times. The gene calls are TRBV27 and TRBJ2-5; 7 positions match TRBD2. V was clipped by 3 bases and J by 3 bases; unmatched bases: 4. The CDR3 length is 14 residues. Germline CDR1 and CDR2: MNHEY and SMNVEV (reference sequence). This chain's CDR3 is CASSFLAEKETQYF. The CDR3, as DNA: TGTGCCAGCAGTTTCCTAGCGGAAAAAGAGACCCAGTACTTC.

This clonotype was seen more than once but under ten times. This chain links TRBV4-2 with TRBJ2-7; TRBD2 might be the D (5 bases). CDR1 LGHNA and CDR2 YNFKEQ come from the germline V gene. V was trimmed by 1 base and J by 5 bases, leaving 18 bases between them. This CDR3 is 16 amino acids long. Written as DNA, the CDR3 is TGTGCCAGCAGCCAAGTCGGCGGGCTTTATGCCGACGAGCAGTACTTC. This gives the protein CASSQVGGLYADEQYF.

This clonotype came up many times. This chain uses TRBV27 with TRBJ2-1; 10 nucleotides line up with TRBD2. The V gene end was trimmed by 4 bases and the J gene end by 4 bases; junction bases not matched to a gene: 4. CDR1 and CDR2 from the germline V gene are MNHEY and SMNVEV (reference sequence). The length of the CDR3 is 15 residues. CDR3 bases: TGTGCCAGCAGTTATCGAGCGGGAGGGTACAATGAGCAGTTCTTC. This codes for CASSYRAGGYNEQFF.

This clonotype has more than one count but fewer than ten. The J gene is TRBJ2-3, the V gene TRBV20-1, with 11 bases identical to TRBD2. There are 14 residues in the CDR3. V lost 3 bases, J lost 5 bases, and 4 bases stayed unmatched. In germline, CDR1 is DFQATT, CDR2 SNEGSKA (reference sequence). The CDR3 region is CSASSGREVDTQYF. CDR3 coding DNA: TGCAGTGCTAGTAGCGGGAGGGAGGTAGATACGCAGTATTTT.

The sample holds many counts of this clonotype. The chain uses TRBV20-1 and TRBJ2-2; the match to TRBD2 covers 14 bases. Germline assignment: CDR1 DFQATT and CDR2 SNEGSKA (reference sequence). This CDR3 spans 19 amino acids. Trimming at V came to 6 bases and at J to 4 bases, leaving 16 bases not matched to a gene. The CDR3 protein is CSAETETSGRARSTGELFF. CDR3 nucleotides: TGCAGTGCAGAAACTGAGACTAGCGGGAGGGCCCGTAGCACCGGGGAGCTGTTTTTT.

Ten or more counts support this clonotype. This sequence joins TRBV27 and TRBJ2-1; TRBD2 aligns across 8 bases. CDR1 is MNHEY and CDR2 is SMNVEV in the germline V gene (reference sequence). V was clipped by 2 bases and J by 1 base; unmatched bases: 4. The CDR3 covers 16 residues. The chain's CDR3 is CASSLVLAGSYNEQFF. CDR3 DNA: TGTGCCAGCAGTTTAGTGCTAGCGGGTTCCTACAATGAGCAGTTCTTC.

This clonotype occurred a few times. The chain recombines TRBV3-1 with TRBJ1-2; D not certain. The germline gives CDR1 LGHDT, CDR2 YNNKEL (reference sequence). V dropped 0 bases and J dropped 4 bases, with 18 bases sitting between them. The CDR3 consists of 17 residues. The CDR3 protein is CASSQDRLVKGGYGYTF. CDR3 coding DNA: TGTGCCAGCAGCCAAGATCGGTTAGTCAAGGGCGGCTATGGCTACACCTTC.

With respect to this clonotype: Since a much larger clone is just one base distant, this may be a read error. This chain connects TRBV15 to TRBJ2-1, with TRBD2 identical over 12 bases. Germline CDR1 and CDR2: LNHNV and YYDKDF (reference sequence). The CDR3 extends over 17 amino acids. The CDR3 DNA is TGTACCACCAGCAGAGCTCCCCTAGCGGGAGGGCCCCTTGAGCAGTTCTTC. Protein sequence: CTTSRAPLAGGPLEQFF.

This rearrangement joins TRBV20-1 to TRBJ2-2; D is ambiguous. Germline CDR1 and CDR2: DFQATT and SNEGSKA (reference sequence). CDR3 length equals 14 residues. Trimming took 1 base from V and 1 from J, leaving 7 bases between them. This CDR3 is CSARVSQNTGELFF. The CDR3 DNA sequence: TGCAGTGCTAGAGTGAGTCAGAACACCGGGGAGCTGTTTTTT.